This entry features one T cell receptor (beta chain) sequence. Sequenced by immunoSEQ multiplex PCR; TCRdb stores in-frame clones only, minus some. The sample holds about 36,000 clones, roughly 73% seen once. Trimming cost V 0 bases and J 1 base, with 9 bases left between them. Germline CDR1 and CDR2: SGDLS and YYNGEE. CDR3 length: 15 amino acids. The source of the sample is a study of T cells after posttransplantation cyclophosphamide. Treatment was busulfan-fludarabine conditioning, a marrow graft, and cyclophosphamide on days +3 and +4. The sequencing here drew on CD4+ T cells sorted from blood, taken about 1,900 days after a stem cell transplant with posttransplant cyclophosphamide. This TCR came from a female patient in her 40s who received an allogeneic stem cell transplant from a related donor, was CMV-positive, and had no GVHD. Some T cells may be graft donor cells. The chain carries TRBV9 and TRBJ2-3; the D gene is possibly TRBD1 (6 bases). The CDR3 here is CASSVGNRGTDTQYF. In nucleotides, the CDR3 is TGTGCCAGCAGCGTAGGGAACAGGGGCACAGATACGCAGTATTTT.